This TCR beta chain is from a study of cytomegalovirus exposure and HLA in healthy donors. The study's findings and limits: Researchers reported in a later analysis that a missense DCLRE1C variant was tied to TCR beta V- and J-gene trimming.

The germline CDR1 and CDR2 sequences are MNHNS and SASEGT. The V end was cut by 6 bases, the J end by 4 bases, with 18 bases between. This CDR3 comprises 15 residues. Primers for the PCR totalled 60 Vbeta and 13 Jbeta. Data came from immunoSEQ multiplex PCR; TCRdb stores just in-frame clones and leaves some out. Altogether 95,000 to 100,000 clones are present, about 80% being singletons, with the ten largest covering around 4%. This clone was counted a single time. The antigen remains undetermined. This sequence was found in a middle-aged man in good health and CMV-seronegative. V usage is TRBV6-1 and J usage is TRBJ1-1; D might be TRBD1 (6 bases). Sequencing was done on a sample of PBMCs. This CDR3 is CASRGQGFLGTEAFF. The CDR3 nucleotides are TGTGCCAGCAGAGGGCAGGGGTTCTTGGGCACTGAAGCTTTCTTT.